A selection of T cell receptor beta chains follows, all from one sample in a study of T cells after posttransplantation cyclophosphamide. TCRdb's table, derived via immunoSEQ multiplex PCR, lists solely in-frame clones and lacks some. The sample includes tens of thousands of clones, about 91% seen only once; the top ten take 0.1%. Sequences were obtained from naive CD4+ T cells sorted from blood. The receptors were gathered from a man aged 25-45 years in good health and a related stem cell transplant donor. Both conserved end residues are part of each CDR3. The D gene is left open where the match is weak. Clone size, where shown, is once, few, many, or a class for clones that have expanded.

>TRBV15|.|.|TRBJ2-1
CATTLSAEDNEQFF
TGTGCCACCACCTTATCGGCAGAGGACAATGAGCAGTTCTTC
>TRBV11-3|.|TRBD1|TRBJ2-3
CASSQGDRGTDTQYF
TGTGCCAGCAGTCAAGGGGACAGGGGAACAGATACGCAGTATTTT
>TRBV9|once|.|TRBJ2-1
CASSVGQGDYNEQFF
TGTGCCAGCAGCGTAGGCCAGGGCGATTACAATGAGCAGTTCTTC
>TRBV5-5|few|.|TRBJ1-1
CASSSGLPNTEAFF
TGTGCCAGCAGCTCGGGACTACCGAACACTGAAGCTTTCTTT
>TRBV15|.|.|TRBJ1-4
CATSRHSATNEKLFF
TGTGCCACCAGCAGGCACTCTGCAACTAATGAAAAACTGTTTTTT
>TRBV7-9|.|TRBD2|TRBJ2-1
CASEPDSGGARNEQFF
TGTGCCAGCGAACCTGACAGCGGGGGGGCCAGGAATGAGCAGTTCTTC
>TRBV28|once|.|TRBJ1-2
CASSRPGVNYGYTF
TGTGCCAGCAGTCGCCCAGGGGTCAACTATGGCTACACCTTC
>TRBV20-1|.|TRBD1|TRBJ1-1
CSVGQGVFAFF
TGCAGCGTCGGACAGGGGGTCTTCGCTTTCTTT
>TRBV19|.|TRBD1|TRBJ2-2
CASKRGQGVFTGELFF
TGTGCCAGTAAAAGAGGACAGGGGGTTTTCACCGGGGAGCTGTTTTTT
>TRBV18|.|TRBD1|TRBJ2-3
CASSRRTGTGTDTQYF
TGTGCCAGCTCACGAAGGACAGGGACGGGCACAGATACGCAGTATTTT
>TRBV29-1|.|TRBD2|TRBJ2-2
CSASSGAENTGELFF
TGCAGCGCATCTAGCGGGGCAGAGAACACCGGGGAGCTGTTTTTT
>TRBV18|.|.|TRBJ2-7
CASSPGRGEQYF
TGTGCCAGCTCACCAGGGCGGGGCGAGCAGTACTTC